This TCR beta chain comes out of a study of T cell repertoires in cytomegalovirus infection. Whole-study context: TCR beta signatures that were public indicated CMV infection and matching HLA type.

With respect to this clonotype: Its target is unknown.

In TCRdb, the reads were re-called with MiXCR into one record per CDR3 protein. The sample consists of around 340,000 distinct CDR3 sequences, approximately 32% of them appearing once. V lost 0 bases to trimming and J lost 3 bases; unmatched junction nucleotides: 7. CDR1 and CDR2 (germline): DFQATT, SNEGSKA (reference sequence). CDR3 length: 15 residues. The clonotype originates from a human donor in good health (CMV status not recorded). Some clones in this sample may be carry-over from other donors' samples. The sequences come from cultured PBMCs, collected from culture after CMV antigen stimulation. V gene TRBV20-1 combines with J gene TRBJ2-7; 8 bases match TRBD1. In DNA, the CDR3 is TGCAGTGCTAGAGATCTACAGGGGGTATTCTACGAGCAGTACTTC. Its protein is CSARDLQGVFYEQYF.